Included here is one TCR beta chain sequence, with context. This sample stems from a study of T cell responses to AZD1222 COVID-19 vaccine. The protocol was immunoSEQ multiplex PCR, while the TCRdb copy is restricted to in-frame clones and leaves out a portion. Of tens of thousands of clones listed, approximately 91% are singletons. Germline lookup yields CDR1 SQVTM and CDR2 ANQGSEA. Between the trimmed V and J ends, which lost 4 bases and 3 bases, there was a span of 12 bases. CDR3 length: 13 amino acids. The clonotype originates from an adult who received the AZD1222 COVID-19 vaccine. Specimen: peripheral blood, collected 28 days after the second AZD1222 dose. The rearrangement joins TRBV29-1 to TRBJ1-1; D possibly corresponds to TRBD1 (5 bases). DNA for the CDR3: TGCAGCGTTGCACGGGGCGGGTACACTGAAGCTTTCTTT. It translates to CSVARGGYTEAFF.